This is a list of T cell receptor beta chains from one sample in a study of blood T cell repertoires in COVID-19. Clones were read by immunoSEQ multiplex PCR, and TCRdb kept only the in-frame ones, dropping some. There are approximately 350,000 clones in the sample; 89% occur only once, and around 3% lies in the top ten. Sequencing was carried out using peripheral blood. The origin of the receptors is a woman under 40 with COVID-19, enrolled during active disease. CDR3s include the opening cysteine and the closing phenylalanine or tryptophan. Each record gives: clone size, V gene, J gene, D gene, CDR3 protein, CDR3 DNA. The D gene is left open where the match is weak. Clone size, where shown, is once, few, many, or a class for clones that have expanded.

-	TRBV29-1	TRBJ1-1	-	CSVDGRRNTEAFF	TGCAGCGTTGATGGCCGGAGAAACACTGAAGCTTTCTTT
-	TRBV7-9	TRBJ2-7	TRBD1	CASSLSRGRVEQYF	TGTGCCAGCAGCTTAAGTAGGGGGCGAGTCGAGCAGTACTTC
-	TRBV7-6	TRBJ2-3	TRBD1	CASSSAGTGITDTQYF	TGTGCCAGCAGCTCCGCAGGGACAGGGATAACAGATACGCAGTATTTT
-	TRBV9	TRBJ1-6	TRBD1	CASSGHRGTNNSPLHF	TGTGCCAGCAGCGGACACAGGGGCACTAATAATTCACCCCTCCACTTT
once	TRBV20-1	TRBJ1-5	-	CSASRQGQLYQPQHF	TGCAGTGCTAGTCGCCAAGGACAGCTATATCAGCCCCAGCATTTT
-	TRBV5-6	TRBJ1-1	-	CASSSGKWTEAFF	TGTGCCAGCAGCTCGGGGAAATGGACTGAAGCTTTCTTT
-	TRBV5-1	TRBJ1-2	TRBD1	CASSGQVANYGYTF	TGCGCCAGCAGTGGACAGGTCGCTAACTATGGCTACACCTTC
-	TRBV19	TRBJ2-7	TRBD1	CASSRDRASYEQYF	TGTGCCAGTAGTCGGGACAGGGCTTCCTACGAGCAGTACTTC
-	TRBV6-2/TRBV6-3	TRBJ1-1	-	CASSYSGERENTEAFF	TGTGCCAGCAGTTACTCTGGCGAGCGGGAGAACACTGAAGCTTTCTTT
-	TRBV2	TRBJ2-2	-	CASSSRQGGRTGELFF	TGTGCCAGCTCTTCCCGACAGGGCGGGAGGACCGGGGAGCTGTTTTTT
-	TRBV10-2	TRBJ2-1	TRBD1	CASEGQGVKNEQFF	TGCGCCAGCGAGGGACAGGGGGTAAAAAATGAGCAGTTCTTC
-	TRBV10-3	TRBJ2-5	-	CAISEVTSRHGETQYF	TGTGCCATCAGTGAGGTTACTAGTCGTCATGGCGAGACCCAGTACTTC
-	TRBV6-2/TRBV6-3	TRBJ2-2	TRBD2	CASSLGLAGSYTGELFF	TGTGCCAGCAGTCTGGGACTAGCGGGATCCTACACCGGGGAGCTGTTTTTT
-	TRBV5-1	TRBJ2-1	TRBD2	CASSPGLAGSGPYNEQFF	TGCGCCAGCAGCCCCGGACTAGCGGGTTCTGGCCCCTACAATGAGCAGTTCTTC
-	TRBV5-1	TRBJ1-4	TRBD1	CASSLEGGPTNEKLFF	TGCGCCAGCAGCTTGGAAGGGGGCCCAACTAATGAAAAACTGTTTTTT
-	TRBV3-1/TRBV3-2	TRBJ2-7	TRBD1	CASSQETGFYEQYF	TGTGCCAGCAGCCAAGAGACAGGGTTCTACGAGCAGTACTTC
-	TRBV19	TRBJ2-7	-	CASRMSREGGEQYF	TGTGCCAGTAGGATGAGCAGGGAAGGTGGCGAGCAGTACTTC
once	TRBV7-9	TRBJ1-2	-	CASSLESGVYSANYGYTF	TGTGCCAGCAGCTTAGAGTCGGGGGTATATTCAGCTAACTATGGCTACACCTTC
-	TRBV5-1	TRBJ2-5	-	CASNRGGETQYF	TGCGCCAGCAATAGGGGGGGAGAGACCCAGTACTTC
-	TRBV2	TRBJ2-5	TRBD2	CASSATRGGQETQYF	TGTGCCAGCAGTGCGACGCGGGGGGGTCAGGAGACCCAGTACTTC
-	TRBV10-3	TRBJ1-3	-	CAIMEGRSGNTIYF	TGTGCCATCATGGAGGGCCGCTCTGGAAACACCATATATTTT
-	TRBV19	TRBJ2-6	TRBD1	CASSGSGTVGANVLTF	TGTGCCAGTAGTGGATCCGGGACAGTTGGGGCCAACGTCCTGACTTTC
-	TRBV13	TRBJ1-3	-	CASSLGWAGAGNTIYF	TGTGCCAGCAGCTTAGGCTGGGCGGGGGCTGGAAACACCATATATTTT
-	TRBV6-6	TRBJ1-4	TRBD1	CATSGEGAVNEKLFF	TGTGCTACCTCTGGTGAGGGGGCGGTTAATGAAAAACTGTTTTTT
once	TRBV6-1	TRBJ1-2	-	CASSDRILYGYTF	TGTGCCAGCAGTGACAGGATCCTGTATGGCTACACCTTC
-	TRBV18	TRBJ2-3	-	CASSLHVGGVTSTDTQYF	TGTGCCAGCTCCCTCCACGTAGGCGGGGTCACTAGCACAGATACGCAGTATTTT
once	TRBV7-2	TRBJ1-2	TRBD1	CASSLIEGAVGYGYTF	TGTGCCAGCAGCTTAATTGAGGGGGCGGTCGGCTATGGCTACACCTTC
-	TRBV10-2	TRBJ2-5	-	CASRVSRAGETQYF	TGCGCCAGCAGAGTCTCCAGGGCCGGAGAGACCCAGTACTTC
-	TRBV5-4	TRBJ2-5	-	CASSPGHGNRETQYF	TGTGCCAGCAGCCCAGGACACGGAAATCGCGAGACCCAGTACTTC
-	TRBV6-6	TRBJ1-2	-	CASSTGDYYGYTF	TGTGCCAGCAGTACAGGTGATTACTATGGCTACACCTTC
-	TRBV20-1	TRBJ2-1	-	CSARPFNEQFF	TGCAGTGCTAGACCCTTCAATGAGCAGTTCTTC
-	TRBV5-1	TRBJ1-2	-	CASSLGQGIDGYTF	TGCGCCAGCAGCTTGGGGCAGGGGATTGATGGCTACACCTTC
-	TRBV7-9	TRBJ1-1	-	CASSLDSRAVEAFF	TGTGCCAGCAGCCTGGACTCCCGGGCTGTTGAAGCTTTCTTT
-	TRBV6-1	TRBJ2-3	-	CASSEGGTGTDTQYF	TGTGCCAGCAGTGAAGGCGGGACTGGTACAGATACGCAGTATTTT
-	TRBV12-3/TRBV12-4	TRBJ2-2	-	CASQIGGTGELFF	TGTGCCAGCCAGATTGGAGGGACCGGGGAGCTGTTTTTT
-	TRBV4-3	TRBJ2-5	-	CASSRGTLYQETQYF	TGCGCCAGCAGCCGGGGGACACTGTACCAAGAGACCCAGTACTTC
-	TRBV19	TRBJ2-7	TRBD1	CASSTGQGGMLEQYF	TGTGCCAGTAGTACAGGACAGGGTGGGATGCTCGAGCAGTACTTC
-	TRBV7-8	TRBJ1-2	TRBD1	CASSPRTGARYGYTF	TGTGCCAGCAGCCCCCGGACAGGGGCGCGCTATGGCTACACCTTC
-	TRBV19	TRBJ1-5	-	CASSTGEWDQPQHF	TGTGCCAGTAGTACAGGGGAATGGGATCAGCCCCAGCATTTT
-	TRBV5-1	TRBJ2-7	TRBD2	CASILAAGGPLISYEQYF	TGCGCCAGCATCTTAGCAGCGGGGGGCCCCCTGATCTCCTACGAGCAGTACTTC
-	TRBV27	TRBJ1-2	-	CASSLLSGVGYTF	TGTGCCAGCAGTTTATTATCCGGGGTAGGCTACACCTTC
-	TRBV4-1	TRBJ1-6	-	CASSQNWDTYNSPLHF	TGCGCCAGCAGCCAAAATTGGGACACCTATAATTCACCCCTCCACTTT
-	TRBV19	TRBJ2-5	-	CASTSRQYQETQYF	TGTGCCAGTACCTCCAGACAGTACCAAGAGACCCAGTACTTC
-	TRBV28	TRBJ1-4	TRBD1	CASRFDRGRGEKLFF	TGTGCCAGCAGGTTCGATAGGGGGCGGGGTGAAAAACTGTTTTTT
-	TRBV27	TRBJ2-3	-	CASSSPWPTDTQYF	TGTGCCAGCAGTTCTCCATGGCCCACAGATACGCAGTATTTT
-	TRBV13	TRBJ1-5	-	CASSLKAGVGNQPQHF	TGTGCCAGCAGCTTAAAGGCCGGGGTGGGCAATCAGCCCCAGCATTTT
-	TRBV28	TRBJ1-6	-	CASSWGGPYNSPLHF	TGTGCCAGCAGTTGGGGGGGCCCTTATAATTCACCCCTCCACTTT
-	TRBV18	TRBJ2-1	-	CASSQNKFGLSEQFF	TGTGCCAGCTCCCAGAACAAGTTCGGGTTGAGTGAGCAGTTCTTC
-	TRBV9	TRBJ2-5	TRBD2	CASSVGYLSGSGVETQYF	TGTGCCAGCAGCGTGGGCTACTTAAGCGGGAGTGGAGTAGAGACCCAGTACTTC
once	TRBV24-1	TRBJ1-5	-	CATSDLYSNQPQHF	TGTGCCACCAGTGATTTGTATAGCAATCAGCCCCAGCATTTT
-	TRBV28	TRBJ2-1	TRBD1	CASLTEDRGHEQFF	TGTGCCAGCCTTACCGAGGACAGGGGACACGAGCAGTTCTTC
-	TRBV29-1	TRBJ2-5	-	CSVEQGLQETQYF	TGCAGCGTTGAACAGGGGCTTCAAGAGACCCAGTACTTC
-	TRBV15	TRBJ2-1	TRBD1	CATSREGTGVPNEQFF	TGTGCCACCAGCAGAGAGGGGACAGGGGTCCCAAATGAGCAGTTCTTC
-	TRBV19	TRBJ1-6	TRBD1	CASSSTGLGSPLHF	TGTGCCAGTAGCTCGACAGGGTTGGGTTCACCCCTCCACTTT